This T cell receptor (beta chain) came from a study of T cells in Graves' hyperthyroidism and ophthalmopathy. Researchers amplified the TCR beta CDR3 regions from RNA transcripts. Initially, a first-round RT-PCR of the TCR CDR3 employed the HTBI primer set. TCRdb processed the multiplex PCR reads anew with MiXCR; each CDR3 protein has one entry. Of a few hundred thousand distinct CDR3 sequences in the sample, approximately 16% were seen once. Comments on this clonotype: A much larger clonotype is one base distant, so this may be a read error.

V gave up 7 bases and J gave up 10 bases; unmatched junction bases: 10. Germline CDR1 is SNHLY and CDR2 is FYNNEI. This CDR3 is 14 amino acids long. Patients with uncontrolled infections, other autoimmune diseases, pregnancy or lactation were excluded. Material for sequencing was blood. This TCR was sampled from a woman aged 40 to 49 with Graves' ophthalmopathy. This chain connects TRBV2 to TRBJ1-1, with 12 bases matching TRBD1. CDR3 region: CASTGQGASLRAFF. CDR3 in DNA: TGTGCCAGCACGGGACAGGGGGCTTCGTTGCGAGCTTTCTTT. Using reference TRBV2 and TRBJ1-1 for the parts outside the CDR3, the full variable domain is EPEVTQTPSHQVTQMGQEVILRCVPISNHLYFYWYRQILGQKVEFLVSFYNNEISEKSEIFDDQFSVERPDGSNFTLKIRSTKLEDSAMYFCASTGQGASLRAFFGQGTRLTVV.